Listed below are T cell receptor beta chains from one sample, sequenced in a study of cytomegalovirus exposure and HLA in healthy donors. Sequenced by immunoSEQ multiplex PCR; TCRdb stores in-frame clones only, minus some. The sample shows 120,000 or so clones, 95% to 96% of them seen only once. Source material: PBMCs. Source of these receptors: a man between 18 and 29 years old in good health and CMV-seronegative. Each CDR3 is given with its conserved first and last residue. A D gene is named only where the DNA matches it firmly.

v_call: TRBV6-6; j_call: TRBJ2-7; d_call: TRBD1; cdr3_nt: TGTGCCAGCAGTTACAAAGGACAGGAGTCCTACGAGCAGTACTTC; cdr3_aa: CASSYKGQESYEQYF
v_call: TRBV18; j_call: TRBJ1-1; d_call: -; cdr3_nt: TGTGCCAGCTCAATGGGGCTGAACACTGAAGCTTTCTTT; cdr3_aa: CASSMGLNTEAFF
v_call: TRBV4-1; j_call: TRBJ1-2; d_call: TRBD1; cdr3_nt: TGCGCCAGCAGCCCCCAAGAGACAGGGGTGGGCTATGGCTACACCTTC; cdr3_aa: CASSPQETGVGYGYTF
v_call: TRBV7-8; j_call: TRBJ2-7; d_call: -; cdr3_nt: TGTGCCAGCAGCCCCATTGGCGGAGGGGCAGGGGAGCAGTACTTC; cdr3_aa: CASSPIGGGAGEQYF
v_call: TRBV14; j_call: TRBJ2-4; d_call: TRBD2; cdr3_nt: TGTGCCAGCAGCCAGGAACTAGCGGGAGTGAACATTCAGTACTTC; cdr3_aa: CASSQELAGVNIQYF
v_call: TRBV6-4; j_call: TRBJ2-3; d_call: -; cdr3_nt: TGTGCCAGCAGTGGACGGGACACAGATACGCAGTATTTT; cdr3_aa: CASSGRDTDTQYF
v_call: TRBV7-2; j_call: TRBJ2-7; d_call: TRBD1; cdr3_nt: TGTGCCAGCAGCCTCGGGACAGTAATCGGCGAGCAGTACTTC; cdr3_aa: CASSLGTVIGEQYF
v_call: TRBV28; j_call: TRBJ1-5; d_call: -; cdr3_nt: TGTGCCAGCAGTTGGGGGGAGGTTCAGCCCCAGCATTTT; cdr3_aa: CASSWGEVQPQHF
v_call: TRBV7-2; j_call: TRBJ2-3; d_call: TRBD1; cdr3_nt: TGTGCCACCGCGGGGACAGGGAGCACAGATACGCAGTATTTT; cdr3_aa: CATAGTGSTDTQYF
v_call: TRBV29-1; j_call: TRBJ2-1; d_call: TRBD1; cdr3_nt: TGCAGCGCTAACCGGGACAGGGGGCAGTTCTTC; cdr3_aa: CSANRDRGQFF
v_call: TRBV28; j_call: TRBJ1-3; d_call: -; cdr3_nt: TGTGCCACTCTCGCGGCTGGAAACACCATATATTTT; cdr3_aa: CATLAAGNTIYF
v_call: TRBV7-8; j_call: TRBJ1-1; d_call: -; cdr3_nt: TGTGCCAGCAGCTTAGTGCAGGGTTTTGCGACTGAAGCTTTCTTT; cdr3_aa: CASSLVQGFATEAFF
v_call: TRBV7-3; j_call: TRBJ2-1; d_call: TRBD2; cdr3_nt: TGTGCCAGCAGCTCAAGGCGGACTAGTAATTCCTACAATGAGCAGTTCTTC; cdr3_aa: CASSSRRTSNSYNEQFF
v_call: TRBV7-8; j_call: TRBJ2-5; d_call: TRBD1; cdr3_nt: TGTGCCAGCAGCTTAGCTGAGAGGACAGGGATTAACCTTGAGACCCAGTACTTC; cdr3_aa: CASSLAERTGINLETQYF
v_call: TRBV7-3; j_call: TRBJ2-1; d_call: -; cdr3_nt: TGTGCCAGCAGCTTAAGTGGCGATCGGGGCTACAATGAGCAGTTCTTC; cdr3_aa: CASSLSGDRGYNEQFF
v_call: TRBV7-2; j_call: TRBJ1-1; d_call: -; cdr3_nt: TGTGCCAGCAGCTTAGATGACAGATTGAACACTGAAGCTTTCTTT; cdr3_aa: CASSLDDRLNTEAFF